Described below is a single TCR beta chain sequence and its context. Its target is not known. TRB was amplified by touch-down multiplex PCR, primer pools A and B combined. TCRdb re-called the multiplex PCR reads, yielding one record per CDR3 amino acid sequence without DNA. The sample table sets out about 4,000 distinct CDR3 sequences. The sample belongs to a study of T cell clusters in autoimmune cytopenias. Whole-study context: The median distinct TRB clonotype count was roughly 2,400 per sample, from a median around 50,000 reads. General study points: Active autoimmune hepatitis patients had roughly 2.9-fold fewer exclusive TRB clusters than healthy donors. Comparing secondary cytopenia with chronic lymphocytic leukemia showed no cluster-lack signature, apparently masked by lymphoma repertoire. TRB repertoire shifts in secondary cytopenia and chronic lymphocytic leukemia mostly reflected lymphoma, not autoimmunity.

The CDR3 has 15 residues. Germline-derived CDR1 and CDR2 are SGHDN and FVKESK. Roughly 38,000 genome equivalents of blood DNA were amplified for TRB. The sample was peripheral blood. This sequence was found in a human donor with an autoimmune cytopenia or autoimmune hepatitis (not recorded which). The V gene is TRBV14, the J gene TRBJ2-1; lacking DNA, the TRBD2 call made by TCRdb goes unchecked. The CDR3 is CASSQLAGINNEQFF. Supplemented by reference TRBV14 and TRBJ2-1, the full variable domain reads EAGVTQFPSHSVIEKGQTVTLRCDPISGHDNLYWYRRVMGKEIKFLLHFVKESKQDESGMPNNRFLAERTGGTYSTLKVQPAELEDSGVYFCASSQLAGINNEQFFGPGTRLTVL.